This TCR beta chain was identified during a study of shared clonotypes between healthy human individuals. Points from the study as a whole: Depth of sequencing was expected to influence donor clonotype sharing.

Every immunoSEQ plate was one replicate of a subset's evenly spread DNA. Only in-frame clones appear in the TCRdb table, and some are missing; sequencing was by immunoSEQ multiplex PCR. The sample lists 1.5 million to 1.9 million clones; 98% were seen once. Donors comprised healthy HIV-negative adults lacking recent acute infections or vaccinations. For this clone: Its target is unknown.

The CDR3 has 15 amino acids. Germline V lookup: CDR1 SGHDT, CDR2 YYEEEE. Trimming took 0 bases from V and 4 from J, leaving 11 bases between them. J is TRBJ2-1 and V is TRBV5-6, with a possible D match to TRBD2 (5 bases). Sequencing was done on a sample of naive CD4+ T cells sorted from blood. Regarding subset: CD45RA+ positively selected. The TCR was taken from a man aged 25 to 40 in good health. Here the CDR3 DNA reads TGTGCCAGCAGCTTGGTGGGAGAGGTGTACAATGAGCAGTTCTTC. Its protein product is CASSLVGEVYNEQFF.